One and the same sample provided the 21 T cell receptor beta chains below, sequenced in a study of OX40 agonist ivuxolimab in advanced cancers. Measured with immunoSEQ multiplex PCR; TCRdb has only the in-frame clones, and not every one. The data hold 45,000 to 65,000 clones, with 88% observed a single time. The material sequenced was CD4+ or CD8+ T cells sorted from blood, taken in a trial of the OX40 agonist ivuxolimab. All receptors come from an adult with an advanced solid tumor such as melanoma, head and neck, liver or kidney cancer.

This chain uses TRBV19 with TRBJ1-2, with 7 bases lining up with TRBD1. CDR1 and CDR2 (germline): LNHDA, SQIVND (reference sequence). This CDR3 region has 14 residues. Unmatched junction bases numbered 6, after V lost 3 bases and J lost 5 bases. The CDR3 nucleotides read TGTGCCAGTAGTATCAGCCAGGGGGTTTATGGCTACACCTTC. It translates to CASSISQGVYGYTF.

This chain connects TRBV10-3 to TRBJ1-1, with 8 bases matching TRBD1. This CDR3 has 13 residues. Losses at the gene ends were 6 bases for V and 1 base for J; bases not matched to a gene: 1. Germline V lookup: CDR1 ENHRY, CDR2 SYGVKD. The CDR3 is CAIRGTGNTEAFF. The CDR3 bases are TGTGCCATCAGAGGGACAGGGAACACTGAAGCTTTCTTT.

The rearrangement links TRBV7-2 to TRBJ2-1; no reliable D call. Germline-derived CDR1 and CDR2 are SGHTA and FQGNSA. Trimming left V 0 bases short and J 6 bases short, with 9 bases between. The CDR3 has 14 amino acids. This CDR3 reads CASSLAGFRNEQFF. The DNA for the CDR3 is TGTGCCAGCAGCTTAGCGGGATTTCGCAATGAGCAGTTCTTC.

This clone is labeled as large. The V and J genes are TRBV7-8 and TRBJ2-7; the match to TRBD2 covers 11 bases. This CDR3 contains 19 residues. Losses at the gene ends were 0 bases for V and 2 bases for J; bases not matched to a gene: 12. The V gene's germline CDR1 is SGHVS and CDR2 FQNEAQ. CDR3 protein: CASSLASVAGGLNPYEQYF. CDR3 in DNA: TGTGCCAGCAGCTTAGCGTCGGTAGCGGGAGGGCTGAACCCCTACGAGCAGTACTTC.

This CDR3 is CAWSVAGEQYF. The DNA of the CDR3 is TGTGCCTGGAGTGTCGCGGGGGAGCAGTACTTC. V usage is TRBV30 and J usage is TRBJ2-7; D possibly corresponds to TRBD2 (6 bases). V was clipped by 0 bases and J by 7 bases, with 7 bases between them. The CDR3 totals 11 residues. Germline V gives CDR1 GTSNPN, CDR2 SVGIG (reference sequence).

The rearrangement joins TRBV7-9 to TRBJ1-1, with D perhaps TRBD1 (6 bases). The CDR3 is made up of 14 amino acids. Trimming removed 5 bases at V and 0 bases at J, with 10 bases between. CDR1 and CDR2 from the germline V gene are SEHNR and FQNEAQ (reference sequence). DNA for the CDR3: TGTGCCAGCAGCCCACAGGGCCTGAACACTGAAGCTTTCTTT. It yields the protein CASSPQGLNTEAFF.

This clone was recorded only once. The V call is TRBV16, the J call TRBJ1-2; 8 bases line up with TRBD1. The CDR3 loop spans 16 amino acids. The J segment lost 6 bases and the V segment lost 2 bases, leaving 11 bases of the junction unmatched. Germline loops: CDR1 KGHSY, CDR2 FQNENV. The CDR3 sequence is CASSQNARIQGDGYTF. CDR3 DNA: TGTGCCAGCAGCCAAAACGCGAGGATACAGGGGGATGGCTACACCTTC. Full variable domain (remainder filled in from reference TRBV16 and TRBJ1-2): GEEVAQTPKHLVRGEGQKAKLYCAPIKGHSYVFWYQQVLKNEFKFLISFQNENVFDETGMPKERFSAKCLPNSPCSLEIQATKLEDSAVYFCASSQNARIQGDGYTFGSGTRLTVV.

The V call is TRBV6-1, the J call TRBJ1-3; no firm D call. CDR3 length equals 15 residues. Deletions cut 0 bases from V and 0 bases from J, with 6 bases between. Germline CDR1 and CDR2: MNHNS and SASEGT. As DNA, the CDR3 is TGTGCCAGCAGTGAAGCGGTAGACTCTGGAAACACCATATATTTT. Its protein product is CASSEAVDSGNTIYF.

The chain links TRBV5-1 to TRBJ2-5; D unresolved. CDR3 length: 13 amino acids. Germline CDR1 and CDR2: SGHRS and YFSETQ. The V and J ends lost 3 bases and 0 bases respectively, with 6 bases between them. CDR3 sequence: CASSYFNQETQYF. The CDR3 DNA sequence: TGCGCCAGCAGCTACTTCAACCAAGAGACCCAGTACTTC. Filled out from reference TRBV5-1 and TRBJ2-5, the complete variable domain reads KAGVTQTPRYLIKTRGQQVTLSCSPISGHRSVSWYQQTPGQGLQFLFEYFSETQRNKGNFPGRFSGRQFSNSRSEMNVSTLELGDSALYLCASSYFNQETQYFGPGTRLLVL.

The chain couples TRBV2 to TRBJ2-1, with D uncertain. The V gene lost 6 bases and the J gene lost 5 bases, with 8 bases spanning the gap. CDR1 is SNHLY and CDR2 is FYNNEI in the germline V gene. The CDR3 has 12 residues. The CDR3 loop is CASRQLNNEQFF. DNA for the CDR3: TGTGCCAGCAGGCAACTGAACAATGAGCAGTTCTTC.

This clone appeared once. Other DNA sequences within the sample encode an identical CDR3. V gene TRBV28 combines with J gene TRBJ1-5; D remains unclear. Between the trimmed V and J ends, which lost 3 bases and 7 bases, there was a span of 4 bases. Germline CDR1 is MDHEN and CDR2 is SYDVKM. The CDR3 is 11 residues long. The CDR3 coding sequence is TGTGCCAGCAGTTTTAGGCAGCCCCAGCATTTT. Translation gives CASSFRQPQHF.

The CDR3 region has the DNA TGCAGTCCCCAAGTCGGATACAATGAGCAGTTCTTC. It specifies CSPQVGYNEQFF. The V and J genes are TRBV29-1 and TRBJ2-1; D uncertain. In germline, CDR1 is SQVTM, CDR2 ANQGSEA. The length of the CDR3 is 12 residues.

This clone was picked up one time. The CDR3 protein is CAIRATSGANVLTF. Written as DNA, the CDR3 is TGTGCCATCAGGGCGACCTCTGGGGCCAACGTCCTGACTTTC. This chain uses TRBV10-3 with TRBJ2-6, with D unresolved. Germline-derived CDR1 and CDR2 are ENHRY and SYGVKD. This CDR3 spans 14 amino acids. Trimming stripped 6 bases from V and 0 bases from J, with 6 bases between.

The chain links TRBV27 to TRBJ2-7, with D uncertain. The V end lost 6 bases, the J end lost 0 bases, and 12 bases lay between the germline ends. This CDR3 has 14 amino acids. Germline V gives CDR1 MNHEY, CDR2 SMNVEV (reference sequence). The CDR3 DNA sequence: TGTGCCAGCAGGAACAACCGCCCCTCCTACGAGCAGTACTTC. Translation gives CASRNNRPSYEQYF.

This clone has a single count. The chain combines TRBV6-5 with TRBJ2-3; 11 positions match TRBD2. Germline values: CDR1 MNHEY, CDR2 SVGAGI. With V trimmed by 5 bases and J by 2 bases, 3 bases remained unmatched. The CDR3 length is 15 residues. CDR3 protein: CASSGLAGLTDTQYF. The CDR3 bases are TGTGCCAGCAGTGGACTAGCGGGTCTCACAGATACGCAGTATTTT.

This rearrangement joins TRBV18 to TRBJ2-3, with TRBD1 as a possible D gene (6 bases). Germline V gives CDR1 KGHSH, CDR2 LQKENI. The V gene lost 3 bases and the J gene lost 1 base, with 14 bases spanning the gap. The CDR3 has 16 residues. The CDR3, as DNA: TGTGCCAGCTCACCCCTGGACAGAATCCGCACAGATACGCAGTATTTT. Translating gives CASSPLDRIRTDTQYF.

This clone was counted only a few times. The chain joins TRBV7-9 to TRBJ2-5, with D maybe TRBD2 (6 bases). Trimming cost V 1 base and J 1 base, with 7 bases left between them. Germline CDR1 SEHNR, CDR2 FQNEAQ (reference sequence). CDR3 length equals 14 residues. The CDR3 sequence is CASSLGGVQETQYF. The CDR3 bases are TGTGCCAGCAGCTTAGGGGGGGTCCAAGAGACCCAGTACTTC.

This chain links TRBV23-1 with TRBJ2-3; tentatively, D is TRBD2 (5 bases). TRBV23-1 is assigned to the ORF class and has an uncertain function. V gave up 4 bases and J gave up 0 bases, with 11 bases separating them. The CDR3 is 15 amino acids. The CDR3 coding sequence is TGCGCCAGCAGTCCCCCCGGGAAGAGCACAGATACGCAGTATTTT. Amino acids: CASSPPGKSTDTQYF.

This rearrangement joins TRBV7-9 to TRBJ2-2, with D tentatively TRBD1 (6 bases). The CDR3 is 18 residues long. Between the trimmed V and J ends, which lost 6 bases and 4 bases, there was a span of 24 bases. The germline V gene has CDR1 SEHNR and CDR2 FQNEAQ (reference sequence). The CDR3, as DNA: TGTGCCAGCAGGCCCAACGCCGGCCAGGGACAAGTCACCGGGGAGCTGTTTTTT. Its protein product is CASRPNAGQGQVTGELFF.

The chain combines TRBV4-2 with TRBJ2-1; 11 nucleotides line up with TRBD2. V lost 0 bases and J lost 9; bases outside the gene matches: 10. The CDR3 runs to 17 residues. Germline V gives CDR1 LGHNA, CDR2 YNFKEQ. The CDR3: CASSQDRLAGGGIEQFF. In DNA form, the CDR3 reads TGTGCCAGCAGCCAAGATCGTCTAGCGGGAGGTGGTATTGAGCAGTTCTTC.

CDR3 in DNA: TGTGCCAGCAGCTTGGCCGGAGGAGCGGCAGATACGCAGTATTTT. Its protein product is CASSLAGGAADTQYF. The V gene is TRBV5-4, the J gene TRBJ2-3; maybe TRBD2 (5 bases). This CDR3 is built from 15 residues. V lost 0 bases, J lost 4 bases, and 12 bases lay in between. The V gene's germline CDR1 is SGHNT and CDR2 YYREEE (reference sequence).